The source of this TCR beta chain is a study of OX40 agonist ivuxolimab in advanced cancers. Study as a whole: Administration of intravenous ivuxolimab to patients occurred every 2 weeks at 0.01 to 10 mg/kg. Those enrolled were roughly 85% male, with a mean age of about 66 years and ages from roughly 20 to 90. Dose-escalation patients' cancers were hepatocellular carcinoma, melanoma, renal cell or head and neck cancer.

The CDR3 runs 13 residues. Trimming shortened V by 4 bases and J by 4 bases, and 11 bases separated the two germline ends. Germline V gene sequence: CDR1 MNHEY, CDR2 SMNVEV (reference sequence). No patient had autoimmune disease or received systemic immunosuppression. Here immunoSEQ multiplex PCR was the method, and the copy in TCRdb shows in-frame clones only, minus some. Of 100,000 or so clones listed, 90% were seen once; the top ten hold about 0.31%. This sample comprised CD4+ or CD8+ T cells sorted from blood, obtained in a trial of the OX40 agonist ivuxolimab. The origin of this receptor is an adult with an advanced solid tumor such as melanoma, head and neck, liver or kidney cancer. This chain links TRBV27 with TRBJ2-7; tentative D call: TRBD2 (6 bases). The CDR3 DNA reads TGTGCCAGCAGTTCGCGGGGCCTATACGAGCAGTACTTC. It translates to CASSSRGLYEQYF.